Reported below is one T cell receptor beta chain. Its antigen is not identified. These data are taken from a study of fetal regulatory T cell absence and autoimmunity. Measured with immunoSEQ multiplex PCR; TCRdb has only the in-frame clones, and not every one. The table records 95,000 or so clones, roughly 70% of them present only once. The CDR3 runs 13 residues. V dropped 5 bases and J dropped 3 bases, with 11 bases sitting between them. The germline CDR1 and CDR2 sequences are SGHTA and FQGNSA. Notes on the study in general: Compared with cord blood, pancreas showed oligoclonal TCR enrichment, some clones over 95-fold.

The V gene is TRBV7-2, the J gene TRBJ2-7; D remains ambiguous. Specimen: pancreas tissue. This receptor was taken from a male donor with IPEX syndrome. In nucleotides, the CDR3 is TGTGCCAGCAGCCCCGCCCCCTTCTACGAGCAGTACTTC. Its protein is CASSPAPFYEQYF.